Below, one T cell receptor (beta chain) is given with its context. Its antigen is undetermined. The sample originates from a study of T cell clonotyping in hematopoietic cell transplantation. Profiling relied on immunoSEQ multiplex PCR, and the TCRdb table lists in-frame clones only, not all of them. The sample yields roughly 44,000 clones, 95% seen once. Findings of the study overall: No sorting was done, leaving CD4 and CD8 contributions mixed. Few recipient clonotypes overlapped donors; over 95% were de novo at given depth.

Germline V gene data show CDR1 as SGHVS and CDR2 as FQNEAQ. V dropped 3 bases and J dropped 3; count of bases not matched to a gene: 2. The CDR3 is 14 amino acids. The source of this sequence is a man younger than 45 in good health. Some clones in this sample may be carry-over from other donors' samples. The sample comprised peripheral blood mononuclear cells. The V call is TRBV7-8, the J call TRBJ2-3, with 8 bases matching TRBD2. The CDR3: CASSFGTRTDTQYF. CDR3 in DNA: TGTGCCAGCAGCTTCGGGACTAGAACAGATACGCAGTATTTT.